This T cell receptor beta chain is from a study of blood T cells in healthy people across ages (dated by TCRdb to 2015 to 2017). As for the study more broadly: In model experiments, roughly one uniquely barcoded TCR beta cDNA molecule per two T cells was captured by template switching. Using deep sequencing normalized with unique cDNA molecular identifiers, the study measured how TCR beta repertoire diversity changes with age. Four age groups were formed from the donors: young (average roughly 15 years), middle-aged (less than 40), aged (roughly 59) and long-lived (more than 75). To avoid experimental bias, donors of different ages were spread randomly across the sequencing lanes. Two additional independent replicas of 1 million unique cDNA reads from the same blood draw were analyzed for two donors (one aged 18 to 29 and one aged 80 or older). General findings and caveats noted by the study authors: As age increased, observed TCR beta diversity per million T cells dropped in a roughly linear way, and a significant reduction was already evident by age 40. Estimates of total diversity based on one million sequenced T cells were considered lower bounds and underestimates. The long-lived group showed more naive CD4+ T cells, fewer expanded clones and increased TCR diversity than the aged group, suggesting age selection. Bulk unsorted PBMC profiling prevented conclusive comparison of naive and antigen-experienced compartments. Donor CMV infection status was unknown, potentially confounding age-related changes in expanded clonotypes. There was a strong correlation between observed TCR beta diversity and the percentage of naive T cells measured by flow cytometry.

Notes on this clonotype: The specificity of this receptor is unknown. Base quality data are lacking; no much larger clone is found one base away.

The protocol used for the library was 5' RACE. A second about 6 to 11 cycle PCR used a sample-barcoded 5' primer and a J-beta primer mix. Each TCR beta cDNA molecule received a unique molecular identifier from a template-switch 5' adaptor carrying 12 random nucleotides. Each sample yielded at least 2.5 million CDR3-containing paired-end reads. First-strand cDNA was synthesized from all RNA with the Mint cDNA synthesis kit, primed by a TRBC-specific oligonucleotide. After uracil-DNA glycosylase treatment, a first 18-cycle PCR used universal primers M1SS and BC2_uni_R on all cDNA. The authors' pipeline ran thus. For normalization, 1 million high-quality reads, each with a distinct molecular identifier, were randomly selected from each sample. Instead of being binned into consensus sequences, reads with shared molecular identifiers were discarded. MiTCR, set to a Q25 quality threshold and the strictest error-elimination algorithm, was used for CDR3 identification, clonotype clustering and error correction. Lower-bound total TCR beta diversity was estimated with a nonparametric unseen species model using Euler transformation. TCRdb redid the processing of the public reads, applying fastp at Q25 and MiXCR, and retained in-frame beta chains. Identical CDR3 proteins give one entry, which carries the most common genes and DNA. TCRdb's processing, not the authors', yielded these V and J calls. The sample table contains some 1,800,000 distinct CDR3 sequences; only one count was recorded for approximately 39% of them. The top ten clonotypes cover under 30% of the sample.

V is pared back by 0 bases and J by 5 bases, with 5 bases lying between the germline termini. Taken from the germline V gene, the CDR1 and CDR2 loops are SGHTA and FQGNSA. The CDR3 goes from the cysteine to the phenylalanine over 13 residues. Solely the CDR3 DNA is kept, with 39 bases framed from the first base. The 39 donors, aged 6 to 90 years, were systemically healthy Caucasian individuals from Russia. Approximately 9 milliliters of peripheral blood were collected from each donor into EDTA-treated Vacutainer tubes. PBMCs were isolated by Ficoll-Paque density-gradient centrifugation, with at least 6 million obtained per sample. Total RNA, at least 6 micrograms per sample, was extracted from PBMCs with Trizol reagent. The percentages of naive CD45RAhigh/CD27high T cells were determined by flow cytometry on a PBMC aliquot from every donor.

The chain employs TRBV7-2 and TRBJ1-5, with the D gene not confidently named. The sample comprised blood. This clonotype was sampled from a human donor in good health. For the CDR3, the sequence is CASSLAKDQPQHF. The nucleotide sequence reads TGTGCCAGCAGCTTAGCGAAGGATCAGCCCCAGCATTTT.